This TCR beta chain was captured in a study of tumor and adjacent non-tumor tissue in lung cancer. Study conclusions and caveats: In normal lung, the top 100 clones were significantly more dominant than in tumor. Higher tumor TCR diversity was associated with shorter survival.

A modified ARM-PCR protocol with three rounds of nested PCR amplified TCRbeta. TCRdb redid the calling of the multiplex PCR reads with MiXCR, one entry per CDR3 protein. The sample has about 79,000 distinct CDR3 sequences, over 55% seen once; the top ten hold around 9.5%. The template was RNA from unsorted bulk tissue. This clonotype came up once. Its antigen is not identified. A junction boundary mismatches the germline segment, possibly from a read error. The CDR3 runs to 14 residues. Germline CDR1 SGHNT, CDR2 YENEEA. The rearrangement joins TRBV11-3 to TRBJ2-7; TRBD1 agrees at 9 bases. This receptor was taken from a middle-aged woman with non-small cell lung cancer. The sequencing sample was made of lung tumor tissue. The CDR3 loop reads CASIPGTGSGKQYF. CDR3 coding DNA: TGTGCCAGCATTCCGGGGACAGGGAGCGGCAAGCAGTATTTC.